This T cell receptor beta chain was documented in a study of blood T cell repertoires in COVID-19. The wider study: COVID-19 samples collected from the United States, Italy and Spain covered acute and convalescent phases. Nucleic acid was either cDNA or gDNA, and it came from T cells, B-cell-depleted T cells, or PBMCs.

CDR3 length: 16 residues. The V end was cut by 0 bases, the J end by 0 bases, with 12 bases between. Per the germline V gene, CDR1 is SGHKS and CDR2 is YYEKEE (reference sequence). Original processing methods: Reference gene primers were amplified, and this amplification served to estimate nucleated cell counts. Assay: immunoSEQ multiplex PCR; the TCRdb copy retains only in-frame clones and omits some. V and J calls and clone size are as listed in that table; D and trimming were resolved from the DNA. The sample has tens of thousands of clones, nearly 90% seen once. The TCR comes from a woman aged 45-65 years with active COVID-19. Sequenced material: peripheral blood. This chain joins TRBV5-5 and TRBJ1-1, with D tentatively TRBD1 (5 bases). The CDR3: CASSLGGGRMNTEAFF. CDR3 bases: TGTGCCAGCAGCTTGGGCGGGGGACGAATGAACACTGAAGCTTTCTTT. The entire variable domain, with the rest obtained from reference TRBV5-5 and TRBJ1-1, is as follows: DAGVTQSPTHLIKTRGQQVTLRCSPISGHKSVSWYQQVLGQGPQFIFQYYEKEERGRGNFPDRFSARQFPNYSSELNVNALLLGDSALYLCASSLGGGRMNTEAFFGQGTRLTVV.